This T cell receptor (beta chain) was captured in a study of T cells expressing NK-cell markers. TCRdb re-called the 5' RACE reads and catalogs CDR3 proteins one per entry, DNA excluded. The sample table sets out around 260,000 distinct CDR3 sequences. What was sequenced was blood T cells: a sorted CD56 or NKG2C T cell subset, CD4+ or CD8+ T cells, or bulk PBMC T cells (not recorded which). The sequence was collected from a woman between 18 and 70 years old in good health.

The CDR3 sequence: CASSPTGTGSRMTQYF. The chain has TRBV5-1 and TRBJ2-3; the TRBD1 assignment by TCRdb is unverifiable without DNA. This CDR3 comprises 16 residues. Germline values: CDR1 SGHRS, CDR2 YFSETQ.